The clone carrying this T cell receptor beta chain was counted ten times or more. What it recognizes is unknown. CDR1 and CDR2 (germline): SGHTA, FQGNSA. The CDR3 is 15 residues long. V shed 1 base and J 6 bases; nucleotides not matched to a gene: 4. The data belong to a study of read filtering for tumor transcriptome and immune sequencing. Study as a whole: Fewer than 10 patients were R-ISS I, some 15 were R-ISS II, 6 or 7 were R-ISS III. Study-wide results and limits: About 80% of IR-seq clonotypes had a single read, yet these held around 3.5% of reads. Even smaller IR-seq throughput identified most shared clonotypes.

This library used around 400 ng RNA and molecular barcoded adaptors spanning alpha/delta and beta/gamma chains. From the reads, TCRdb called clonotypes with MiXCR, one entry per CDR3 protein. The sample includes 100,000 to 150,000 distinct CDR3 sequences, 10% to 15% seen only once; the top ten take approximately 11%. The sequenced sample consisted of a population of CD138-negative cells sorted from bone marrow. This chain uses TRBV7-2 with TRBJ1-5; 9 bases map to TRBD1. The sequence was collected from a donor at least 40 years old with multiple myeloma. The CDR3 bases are TGTGCCAGCAGCTTAGGTGCGGACAGGGGTCAGCCCCAGCATTTT. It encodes CASSLGADRGQPQHF.